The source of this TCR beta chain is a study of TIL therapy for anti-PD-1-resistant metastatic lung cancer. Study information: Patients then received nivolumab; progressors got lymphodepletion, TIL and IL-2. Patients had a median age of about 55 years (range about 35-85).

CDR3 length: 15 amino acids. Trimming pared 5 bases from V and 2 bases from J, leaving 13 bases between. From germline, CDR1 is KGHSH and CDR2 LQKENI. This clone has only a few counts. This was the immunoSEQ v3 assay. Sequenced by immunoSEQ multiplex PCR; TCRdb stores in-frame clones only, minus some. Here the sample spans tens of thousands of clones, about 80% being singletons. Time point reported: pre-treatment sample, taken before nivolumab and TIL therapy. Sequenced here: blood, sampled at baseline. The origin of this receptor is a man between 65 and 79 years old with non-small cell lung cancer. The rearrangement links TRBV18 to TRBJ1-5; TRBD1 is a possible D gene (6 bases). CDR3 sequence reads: CASSSQGSGNQPQHF. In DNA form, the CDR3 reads TGTGCCAGCTCATCACAGGGTAGTGGCAATCAGCCCCAGCATTTT. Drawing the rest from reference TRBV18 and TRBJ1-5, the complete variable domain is NAGVMQNPRHLVRRRGQEARLRCSPMKGHSHVYWYRQLPEEGLKFMVYLQKENIIDESGMPKERFSAEFPKEGPSILRIQQVVRGDSAAYFCASSSQGSGNQPQHFGDGTRLSIL.